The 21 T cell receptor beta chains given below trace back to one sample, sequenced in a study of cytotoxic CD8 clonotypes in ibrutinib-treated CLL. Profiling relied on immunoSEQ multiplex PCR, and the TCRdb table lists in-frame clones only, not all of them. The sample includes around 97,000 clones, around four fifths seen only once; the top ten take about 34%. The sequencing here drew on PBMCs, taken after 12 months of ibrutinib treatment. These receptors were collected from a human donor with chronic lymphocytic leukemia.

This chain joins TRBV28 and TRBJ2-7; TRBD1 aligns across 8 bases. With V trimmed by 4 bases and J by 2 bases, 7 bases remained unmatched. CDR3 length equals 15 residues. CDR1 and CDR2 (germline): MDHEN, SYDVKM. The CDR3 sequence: CASSSWAGGPYEQYF. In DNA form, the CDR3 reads TGTGCCAGCAGTTCCTGGGCAGGGGGCCCCTACGAGCAGTACTTC.

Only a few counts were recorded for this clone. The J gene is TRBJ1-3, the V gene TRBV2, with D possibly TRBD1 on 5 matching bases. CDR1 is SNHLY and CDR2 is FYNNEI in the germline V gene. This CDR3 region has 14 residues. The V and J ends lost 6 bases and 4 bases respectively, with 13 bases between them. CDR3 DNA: TGTGCCAGCAGGGGGGACCCTGGAGGAAACACCATATATTTT. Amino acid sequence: CASRGDPGGNTIYF.

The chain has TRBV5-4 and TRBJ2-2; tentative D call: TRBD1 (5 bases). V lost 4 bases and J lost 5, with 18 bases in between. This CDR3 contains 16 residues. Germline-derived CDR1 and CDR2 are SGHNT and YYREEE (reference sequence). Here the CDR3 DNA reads TGTGCCAGCAGCCCGACGCAGACAGTTACGACCGGGGAGCTGTTTTTT. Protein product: CASSPTQTVTTGELFF.

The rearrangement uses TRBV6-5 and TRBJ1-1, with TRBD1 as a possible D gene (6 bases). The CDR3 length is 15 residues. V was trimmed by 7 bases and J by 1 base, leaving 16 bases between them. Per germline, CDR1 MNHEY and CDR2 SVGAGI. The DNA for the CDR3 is TGTGCCAGCACCAAGTCCCCGGACAGGAACACTGAAGCTTTCTTT. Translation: CASTKSPDRNTEAFF.

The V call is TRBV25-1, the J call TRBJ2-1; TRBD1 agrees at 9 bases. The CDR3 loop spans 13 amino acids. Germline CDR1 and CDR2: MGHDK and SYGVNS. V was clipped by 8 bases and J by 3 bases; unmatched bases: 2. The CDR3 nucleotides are TGTGCCAGCGACAGGGGGGTCTACAATGAGCAGTTCTTC. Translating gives CASDRGVYNEQFF.

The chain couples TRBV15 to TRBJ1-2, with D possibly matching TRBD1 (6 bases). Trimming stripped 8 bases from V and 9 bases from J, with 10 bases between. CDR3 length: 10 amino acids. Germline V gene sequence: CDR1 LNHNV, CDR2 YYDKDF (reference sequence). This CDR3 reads CATRTGCYTF. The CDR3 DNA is TGTGCCACCCGAACAGGGTGCTACACCTTC. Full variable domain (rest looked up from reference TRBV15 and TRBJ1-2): DAMVIQNPRYQVTQFGKPVTLSCSQTLNHNVMYWYQQKSSQAPKLLFHYYDKDFNNEADTPDNFQSRRPNTSFCFLDIRSPGLGDTAMYLCATRTGCYTFGSGTRLTVV.

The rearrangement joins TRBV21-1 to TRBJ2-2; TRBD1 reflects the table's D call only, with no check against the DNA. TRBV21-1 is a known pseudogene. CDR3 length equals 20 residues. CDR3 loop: CASSKGGDRVPPTNTGELFF. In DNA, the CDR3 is TGTGCCAGCAGCAAAGGAGGGGACAGGGTCCCTCCTACGAACACCGGGGAGCTGTTTTTT.

CDR3 DNA sequence: TGCGCCAGCAGTGAGTTAGGACGGAGCACAGATACGCAGTATTTT. This encodes CASSELGRSTDTQYF. The rearrangement joins TRBV10-2 to TRBJ2-3; D is ambiguous. V was shortened by 1 base and J by 0 bases, with 8 bases between the two germline ends. The CDR3 has 15 residues. The germline gives CDR1 WSHSY, CDR2 SAAADI.

CDR3 loop: CAWTFRGQLIYEQYF. The DNA of the CDR3 is TGTGCCTGGACCTTTAGGGGACAGCTAATATACGAGCAGTACTTC. V gene TRBV30 combines with J gene TRBJ2-7; 7 bases match TRBD1. With V trimmed by 4 bases and J by 4 bases, 13 bases remained unmatched. The germline gives CDR1 GTSNPN, CDR2 SVGIG (reference sequence). This CDR3 is built from 15 residues.

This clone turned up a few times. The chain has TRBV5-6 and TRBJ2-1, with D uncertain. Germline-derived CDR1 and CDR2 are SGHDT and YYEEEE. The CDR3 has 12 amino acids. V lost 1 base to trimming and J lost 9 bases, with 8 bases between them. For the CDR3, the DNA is TGTGCCAGCAGCTTGAGGCTCGGTGAGCAGTTCTTC. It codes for CASSLRLGEQFF.

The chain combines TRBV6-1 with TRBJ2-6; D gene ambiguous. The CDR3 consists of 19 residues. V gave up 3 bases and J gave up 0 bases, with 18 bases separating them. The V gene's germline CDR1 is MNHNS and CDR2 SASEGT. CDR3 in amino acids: CASSDFGREAFSGANVLTF. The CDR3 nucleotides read TGTGCCAGCAGTGATTTTGGGCGAGAAGCCTTCTCTGGGGCCAACGTCCTGACTTTC.

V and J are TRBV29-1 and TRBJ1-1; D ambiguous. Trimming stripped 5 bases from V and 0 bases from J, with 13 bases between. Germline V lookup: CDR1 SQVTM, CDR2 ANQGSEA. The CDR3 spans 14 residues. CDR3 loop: CSVRGDIMNTEAFF. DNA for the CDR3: TGCAGCGTTCGAGGAGACATTATGAACACTGAAGCTTTCTTT.

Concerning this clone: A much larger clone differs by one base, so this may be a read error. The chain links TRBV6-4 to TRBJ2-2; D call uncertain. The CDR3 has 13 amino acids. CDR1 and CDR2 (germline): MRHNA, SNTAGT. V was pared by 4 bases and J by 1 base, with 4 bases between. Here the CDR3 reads CASSAGNTGELFF. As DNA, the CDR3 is TGTGCCAGCAGTGCGGGGAACACCGGGGAGCTGTTTTTT.

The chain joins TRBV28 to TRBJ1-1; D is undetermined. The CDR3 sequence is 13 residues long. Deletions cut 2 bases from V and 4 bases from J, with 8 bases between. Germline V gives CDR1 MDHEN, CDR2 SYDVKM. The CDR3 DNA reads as TGTGCCAGCAGTTTACCCAGTAGCACTGAAGCTTTCTTT. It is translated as CASSLPSSTEAFF.

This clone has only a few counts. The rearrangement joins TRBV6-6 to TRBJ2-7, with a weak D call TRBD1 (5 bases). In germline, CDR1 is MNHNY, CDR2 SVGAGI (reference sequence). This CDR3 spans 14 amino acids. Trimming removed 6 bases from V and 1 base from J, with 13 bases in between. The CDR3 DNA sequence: TGTGCCAGCAGCCGTCCTTCAGGGTCCTACGAGCAGTACTTC. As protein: CASSRPSGSYEQYF.

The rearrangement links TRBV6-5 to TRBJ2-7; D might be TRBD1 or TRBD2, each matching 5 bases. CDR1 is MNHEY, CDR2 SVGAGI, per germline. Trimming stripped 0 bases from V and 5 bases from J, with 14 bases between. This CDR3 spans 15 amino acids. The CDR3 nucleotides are TGTGCCAGCAGTTACTCGAGAGGGGTCTGGCACGAGCAGTACTTC. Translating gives CASSYSRGVWHEQYF.

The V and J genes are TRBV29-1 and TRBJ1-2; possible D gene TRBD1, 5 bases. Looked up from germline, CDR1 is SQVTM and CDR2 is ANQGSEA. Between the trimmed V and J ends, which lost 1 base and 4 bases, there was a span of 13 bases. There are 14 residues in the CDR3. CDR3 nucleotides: TGCAGCGTTGAAGGGTGGCCGGGGGGCTATGGCTACACCTTC. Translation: CSVEGWPGGYGYTF.

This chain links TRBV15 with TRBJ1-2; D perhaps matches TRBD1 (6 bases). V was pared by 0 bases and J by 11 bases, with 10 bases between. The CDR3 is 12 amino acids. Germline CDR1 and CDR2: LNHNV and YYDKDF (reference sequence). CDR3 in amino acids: CATSRDQGTYTF. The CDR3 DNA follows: TGTGCCACCAGCAGAGATCAGGGGACGTACACCTTC.

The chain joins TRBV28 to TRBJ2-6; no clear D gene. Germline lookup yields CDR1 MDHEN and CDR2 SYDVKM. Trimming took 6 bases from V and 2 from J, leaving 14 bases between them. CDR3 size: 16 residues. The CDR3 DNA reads TGTGCCAGCAGGCCCCACCTTGGAACTGGGGCCAACGTCCTGACTTTC. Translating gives CASRPHLGTGANVLTF.

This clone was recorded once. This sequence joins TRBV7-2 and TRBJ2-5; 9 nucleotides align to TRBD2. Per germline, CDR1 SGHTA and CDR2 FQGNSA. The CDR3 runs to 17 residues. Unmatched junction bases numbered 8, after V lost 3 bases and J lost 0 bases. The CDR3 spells CASSLGLAGTYQETQYF. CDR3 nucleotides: TGTGCCAGCAGCTTGGGTCTAGCGGGGACCTACCAAGAGACCCAGTACTTC.

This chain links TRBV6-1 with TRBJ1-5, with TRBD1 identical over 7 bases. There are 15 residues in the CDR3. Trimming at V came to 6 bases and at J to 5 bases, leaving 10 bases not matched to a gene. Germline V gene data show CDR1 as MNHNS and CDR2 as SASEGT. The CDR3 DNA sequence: TGTGCCAGCAGAGGCCGACAGGGAGGCTATCAGCCCCAGCATTTT. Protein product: CASRGRQGGYQPQHF.